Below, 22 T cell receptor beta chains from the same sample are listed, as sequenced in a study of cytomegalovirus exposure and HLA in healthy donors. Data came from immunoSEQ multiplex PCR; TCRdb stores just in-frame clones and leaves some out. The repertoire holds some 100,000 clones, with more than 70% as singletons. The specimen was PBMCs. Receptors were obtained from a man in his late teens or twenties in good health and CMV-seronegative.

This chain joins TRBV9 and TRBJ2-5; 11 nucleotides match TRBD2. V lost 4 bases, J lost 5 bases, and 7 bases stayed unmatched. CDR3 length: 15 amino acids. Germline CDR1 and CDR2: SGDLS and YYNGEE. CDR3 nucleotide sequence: TGTGCCAGCAGCCGCCGGGCTAGCGGGGGGGAGACCCAGTACTTC. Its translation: CASSRRASGGETQYF.

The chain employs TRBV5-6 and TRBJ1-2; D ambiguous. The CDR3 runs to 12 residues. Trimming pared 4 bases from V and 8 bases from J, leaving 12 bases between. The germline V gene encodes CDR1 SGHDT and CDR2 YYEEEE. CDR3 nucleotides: TGTGCCAGCAGCCGACCGGGAGGAGGCTACACCTTC. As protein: CASSRPGGGYTF.

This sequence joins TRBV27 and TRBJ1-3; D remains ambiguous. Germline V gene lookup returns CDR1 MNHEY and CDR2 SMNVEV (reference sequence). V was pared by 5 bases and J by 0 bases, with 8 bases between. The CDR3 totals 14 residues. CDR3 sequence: CASSTYISGNTIYF. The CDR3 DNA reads TGTGCCAGCAGTACCTATATCTCTGGAAACACCATATATTTT.

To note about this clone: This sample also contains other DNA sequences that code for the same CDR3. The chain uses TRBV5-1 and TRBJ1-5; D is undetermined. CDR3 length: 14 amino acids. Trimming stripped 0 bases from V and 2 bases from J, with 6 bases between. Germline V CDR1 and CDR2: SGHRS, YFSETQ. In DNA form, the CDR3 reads TGCGCCAGCAGCTTGGGGCCAGGCAATCAGCCCCAGCATTTT. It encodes CASSLGPGNQPQHF.

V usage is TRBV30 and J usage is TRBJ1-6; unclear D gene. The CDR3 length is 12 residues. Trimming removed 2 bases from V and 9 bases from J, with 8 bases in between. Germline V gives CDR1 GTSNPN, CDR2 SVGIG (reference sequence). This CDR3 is CAWSRAGSPLHF. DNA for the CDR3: TGTGCCTGGAGTAGGGCGGGTTCACCCCTCCACTTT.

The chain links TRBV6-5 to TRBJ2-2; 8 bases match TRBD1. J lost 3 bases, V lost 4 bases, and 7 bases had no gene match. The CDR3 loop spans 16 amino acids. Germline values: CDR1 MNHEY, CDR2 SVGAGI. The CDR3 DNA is TGTGCCAGCAGTTTCGCAGGGGGCGCGTACACCGGGGAGCTGTTTTTT. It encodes CASSFAGGAYTGELFF.

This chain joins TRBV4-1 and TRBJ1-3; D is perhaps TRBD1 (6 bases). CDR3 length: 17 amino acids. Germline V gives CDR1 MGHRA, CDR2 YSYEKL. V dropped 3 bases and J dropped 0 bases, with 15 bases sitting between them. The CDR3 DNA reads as TGCGCCAGCAGCCACTACAGGGAAGGCCACTCTGGAAACACCATATATTTT. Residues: CASSHYREGHSGNTIYF.

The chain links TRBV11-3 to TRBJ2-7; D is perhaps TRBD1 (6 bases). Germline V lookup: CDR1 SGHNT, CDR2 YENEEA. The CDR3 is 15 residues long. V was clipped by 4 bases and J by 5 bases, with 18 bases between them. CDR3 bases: TGTGCCAGCAGCTCCAGGGACACCTATGGGGACGAGCAGTACTTC. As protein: CASSSRDTYGDEQYF. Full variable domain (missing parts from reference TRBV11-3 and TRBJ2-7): EAGVVQSPRYKIIEKKQPVAFWCNPISGHNTLYWYLQNLGQGPELLIRYENEEAVDDSQLPKDRFSAERLKGVDSTLKIQPAELGDSAVYLCASSSRDTYGDEQYFGPGTRLTVT.

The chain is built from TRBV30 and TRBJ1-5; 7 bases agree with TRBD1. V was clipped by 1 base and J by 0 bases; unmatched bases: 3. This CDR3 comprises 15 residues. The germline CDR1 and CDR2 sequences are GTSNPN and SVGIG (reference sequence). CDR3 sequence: CAWSEGQFSNQPQHF. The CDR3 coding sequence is TGTGCCTGGAGTGAGGGACAGTTTAGCAATCAGCCCCAGCATTTT.

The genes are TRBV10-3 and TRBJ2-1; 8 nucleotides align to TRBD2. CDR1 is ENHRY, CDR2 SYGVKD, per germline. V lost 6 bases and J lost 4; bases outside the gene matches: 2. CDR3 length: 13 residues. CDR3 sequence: CAISERGYNEQFF. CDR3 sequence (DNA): TGTGCCATCAGCGAGCGGGGGTACAATGAGCAGTTCTTC.

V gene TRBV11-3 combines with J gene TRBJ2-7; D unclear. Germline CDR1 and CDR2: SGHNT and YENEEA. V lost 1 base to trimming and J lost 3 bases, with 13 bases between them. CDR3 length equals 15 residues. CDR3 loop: CASSLAWLADYEQYF. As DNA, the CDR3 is TGTGCCAGCAGCTTAGCTTGGCTGGCGGACTACGAGCAGTACTTC.

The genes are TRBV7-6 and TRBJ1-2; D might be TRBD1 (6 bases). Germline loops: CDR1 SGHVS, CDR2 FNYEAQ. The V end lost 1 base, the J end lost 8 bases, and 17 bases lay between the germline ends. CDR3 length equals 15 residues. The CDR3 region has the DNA TGTGCCAGCAGCTTAGACGGGACACCATCACGGGGCTACACCTTC. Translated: CASSLDGTPSRGYTF.

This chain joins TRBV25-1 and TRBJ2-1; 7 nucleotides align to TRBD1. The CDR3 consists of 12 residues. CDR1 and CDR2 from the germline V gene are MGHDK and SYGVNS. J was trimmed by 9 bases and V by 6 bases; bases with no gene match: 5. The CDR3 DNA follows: TGTGCCAGCAGCCCGACAGGGTTTGAGCAGTTCTTC. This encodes CASSPTGFEQFF.

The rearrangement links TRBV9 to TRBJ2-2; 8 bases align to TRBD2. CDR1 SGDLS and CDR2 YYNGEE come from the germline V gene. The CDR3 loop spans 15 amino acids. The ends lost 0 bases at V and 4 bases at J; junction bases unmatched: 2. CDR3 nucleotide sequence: TGTGCCAGCAGCGTAGCGGGGGGGCCCACCGGGGAGCTGTTTTTT. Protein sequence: CASSVAGGPTGELFF.

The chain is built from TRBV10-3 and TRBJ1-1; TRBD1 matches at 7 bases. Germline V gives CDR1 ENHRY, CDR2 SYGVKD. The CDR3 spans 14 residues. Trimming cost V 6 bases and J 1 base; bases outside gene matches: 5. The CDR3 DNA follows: TGTGCCATCAGCGAACAGGGGAAGAACACTGAAGCTTTCTTT. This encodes CAISEQGKNTEAFF.

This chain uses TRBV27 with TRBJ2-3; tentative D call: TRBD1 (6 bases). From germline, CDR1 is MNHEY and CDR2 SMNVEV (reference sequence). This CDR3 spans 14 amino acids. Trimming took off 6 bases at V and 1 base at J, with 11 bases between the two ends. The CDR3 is CASSTGSRTDTQYF. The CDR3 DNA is TGTGCCAGCAGCACAGGGAGTCGCACAGATACGCAGTATTTT.

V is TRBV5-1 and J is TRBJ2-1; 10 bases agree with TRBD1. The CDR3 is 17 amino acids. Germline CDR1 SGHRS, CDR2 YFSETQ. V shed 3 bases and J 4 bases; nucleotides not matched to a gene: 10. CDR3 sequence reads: CASSWGQGPGGYNEQFF. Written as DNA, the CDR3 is TGCGCCAGCAGCTGGGGACAGGGGCCAGGTGGGTACAATGAGCAGTTCTTC.

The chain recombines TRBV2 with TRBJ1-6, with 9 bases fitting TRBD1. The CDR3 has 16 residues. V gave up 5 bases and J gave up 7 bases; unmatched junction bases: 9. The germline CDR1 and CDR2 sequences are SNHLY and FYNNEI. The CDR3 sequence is CASSNPVQGANSPLHF. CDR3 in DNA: TGTGCCAGCAGTAATCCTGTACAGGGGGCCAATTCACCCCTCCACTTT. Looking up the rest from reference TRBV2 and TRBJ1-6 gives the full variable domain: EPEVTQTPSHQVTQMGQEVILRCVPISNHLYFYWYRQILGQKVEFLVSFYNNEISEKSEIFDDQFSVERPDGSNFTLKIRSTKLEDSAMYFCASSNPVQGANSPLHFGNGTRLTVT.

The DNA for the CDR3 is TGTGCCAGCAGTTCTAGGGGGGGCTATGGCTACACCTTC. This codes for CASSSRGGYGYTF. V usage is TRBV6-5 and J usage is TRBJ1-2; perhaps TRBD1 as D (6 bases). Germline V gene data show CDR1 as MNHEY and CDR2 as SVGAGI. V was shortened by 4 bases and J by 4 bases, with 10 bases between the two germline ends. The CDR3 is 13 residues long.

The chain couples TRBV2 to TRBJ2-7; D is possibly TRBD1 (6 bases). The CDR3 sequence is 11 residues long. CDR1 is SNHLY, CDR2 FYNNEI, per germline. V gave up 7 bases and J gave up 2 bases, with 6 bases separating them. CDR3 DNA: TGTGCCAGCAACAGGGCCTACGAGCAGTACTTC. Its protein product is CASNRAYEQYF. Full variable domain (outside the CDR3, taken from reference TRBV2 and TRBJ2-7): EPEVTQTPSHQVTQMGQEVILRCVPISNHLYFYWYRQILGQKVEFLVSFYNNEISEKSEIFDDQFSVERPDGSNFTLKIRSTKLEDSAMYFCASNRAYEQYFGPGTRLTVT.

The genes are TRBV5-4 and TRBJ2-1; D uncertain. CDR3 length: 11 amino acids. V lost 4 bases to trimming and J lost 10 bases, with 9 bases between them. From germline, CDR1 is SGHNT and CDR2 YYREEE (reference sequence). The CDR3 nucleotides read TGTGCCAGCAGCCCCGGGTCAGAGCAGTTCTTC. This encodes CASSPGSEQFF.

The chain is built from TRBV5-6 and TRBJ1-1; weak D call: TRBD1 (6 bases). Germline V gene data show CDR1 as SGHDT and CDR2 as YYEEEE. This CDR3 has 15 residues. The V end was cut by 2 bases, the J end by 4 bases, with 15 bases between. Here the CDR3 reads CASSLTRGAGTEAFF. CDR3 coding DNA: TGTGCCAGCAGCTTAACCCGGGGGGCGGGCACTGAAGCTTTCTTT.